The present entry profiles one TCR beta chain with its context. Its cognate antigen is unknown. Naive CD8 T cells were sorted, and the gate applied was CD8+CD4-CCR7+CD45RA+. The CDR3 runs to 12 residues. The germline CDR1 and CDR2 sequences are SEHNR and FQNEAQ (reference sequence). The V and J ends lost 5 bases and 9 bases respectively, with 11 bases between them. This sample is drawn from a study of molecular identifiers for immune sequencing clone quantification. About the research overall: Sequencing covered four of five parts into which replicate RNA from about 21,000 or 97,000 naive CD8 cells was split.

Study-wide results and limits: In CMV-specific effectors, clones above 20 copies held over 98% of molecules; naive, under 1%.

TCRdb called the PCR reads again in MiXCR, with one record for every CDR3 protein. The sample has some 680,000 distinct CDR3 sequences; around 25% are singletons. This rearrangement joins TRBV7-9 to TRBJ2-1; D not certain. The TCR originated in a human donor in good health. Some libraries in this study had Jurkat cell RNA spiked in. Sequencing was performed on naive CD8+ T cells from blood, with Jurkat cell RNA spiked in. This sample's subset: FACS-sorted CD8+CD4-CCR7+CD45RA+ naive T cells. Here the CDR3 DNA reads TGTGCCAGCAGCATCCGTTCTCCTGAGCAGTTCTTC. Its translation is CASSIRSPEQFF.